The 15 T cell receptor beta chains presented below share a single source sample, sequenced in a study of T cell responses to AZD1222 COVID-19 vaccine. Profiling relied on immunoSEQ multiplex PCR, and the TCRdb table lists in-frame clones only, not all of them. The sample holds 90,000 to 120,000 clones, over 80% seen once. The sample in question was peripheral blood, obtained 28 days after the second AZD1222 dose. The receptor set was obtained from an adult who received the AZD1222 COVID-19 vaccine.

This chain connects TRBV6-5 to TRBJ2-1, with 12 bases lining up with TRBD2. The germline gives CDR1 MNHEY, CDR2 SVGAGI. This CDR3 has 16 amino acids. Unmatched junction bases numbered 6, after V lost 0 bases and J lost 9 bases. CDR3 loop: CASSYSELAGGTEQFF. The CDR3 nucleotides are TGTGCCAGCAGTTACTCCGAACTAGCGGGAGGTACTGAGCAGTTCTTC.

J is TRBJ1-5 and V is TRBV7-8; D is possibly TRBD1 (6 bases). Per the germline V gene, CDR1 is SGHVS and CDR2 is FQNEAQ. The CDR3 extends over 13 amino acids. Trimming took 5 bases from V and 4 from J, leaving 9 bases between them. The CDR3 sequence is CASSKDRNQPQHF. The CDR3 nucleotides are TGTGCCAGCAGCAAGGACAGAAATCAGCCCCAGCATTTT.

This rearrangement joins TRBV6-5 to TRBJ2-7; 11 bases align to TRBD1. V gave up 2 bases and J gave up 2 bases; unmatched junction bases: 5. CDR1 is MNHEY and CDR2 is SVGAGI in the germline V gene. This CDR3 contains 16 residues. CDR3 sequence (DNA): TGTGCCAGCAGTTACGGCCCGGGACAGGGGGCCTACGAGCAGTACTTC. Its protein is CASSYGPGQGAYEQYF.

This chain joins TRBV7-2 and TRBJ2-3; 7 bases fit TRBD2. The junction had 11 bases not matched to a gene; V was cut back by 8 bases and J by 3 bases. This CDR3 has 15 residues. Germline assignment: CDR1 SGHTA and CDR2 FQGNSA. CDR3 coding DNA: TGTGCCAGCCGTAAGGTACCTAGCGGAACAGATACGCAGTATTTT. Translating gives CASRKVPSGTDTQYF.

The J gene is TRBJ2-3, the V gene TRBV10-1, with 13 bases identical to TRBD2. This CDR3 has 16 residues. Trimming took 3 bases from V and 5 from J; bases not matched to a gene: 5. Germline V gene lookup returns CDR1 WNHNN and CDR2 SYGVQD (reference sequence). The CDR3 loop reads CASSETGLAGEDTQYF. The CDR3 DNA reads TGCGCCAGCAGTGAAACCGGACTAGCGGGGGAAGATACGCAGTATTTT.

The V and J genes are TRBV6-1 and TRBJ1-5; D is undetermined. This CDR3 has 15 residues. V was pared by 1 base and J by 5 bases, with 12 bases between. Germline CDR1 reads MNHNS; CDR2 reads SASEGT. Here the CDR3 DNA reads TGTGCCAGCAGTGAAGGAATCCGGGATCATCAGCCCCAGCATTTT. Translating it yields CASSEGIRDHQPQHF.

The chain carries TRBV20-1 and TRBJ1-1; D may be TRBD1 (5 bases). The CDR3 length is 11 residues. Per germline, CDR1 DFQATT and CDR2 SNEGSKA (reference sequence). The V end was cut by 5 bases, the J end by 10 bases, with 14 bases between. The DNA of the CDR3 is TGCAGTGCTCTGGGAGAGGGGCCAGCTTTCTTT. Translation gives CSALGEGPAFF.

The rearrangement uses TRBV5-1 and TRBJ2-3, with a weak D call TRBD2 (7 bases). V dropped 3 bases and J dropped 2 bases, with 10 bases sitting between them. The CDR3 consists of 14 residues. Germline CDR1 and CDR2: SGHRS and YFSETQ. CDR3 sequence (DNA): TGCGCCAGCAGCTGGGGGGGCTACACAGATACGCAGTATTTT. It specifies CASSWGGYTDTQYF.

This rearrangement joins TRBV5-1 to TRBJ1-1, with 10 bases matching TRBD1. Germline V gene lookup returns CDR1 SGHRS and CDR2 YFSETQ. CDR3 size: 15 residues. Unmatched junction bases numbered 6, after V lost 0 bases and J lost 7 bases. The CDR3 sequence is CASSLGVGQGSEAFF. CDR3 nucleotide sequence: TGCGCCAGCAGCTTGGGCGTGGGACAGGGGAGTGAAGCTTTCTTT.

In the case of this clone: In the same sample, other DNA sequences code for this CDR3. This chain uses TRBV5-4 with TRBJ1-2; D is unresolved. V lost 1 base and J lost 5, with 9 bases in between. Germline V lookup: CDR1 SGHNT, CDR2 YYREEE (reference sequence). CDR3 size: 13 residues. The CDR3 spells CASSLPGRYGYTF. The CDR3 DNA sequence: TGTGCCAGCAGCTTGCCAGGCCGTTATGGCTACACCTTC.

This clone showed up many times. The CDR3 loop is CASSERGGEGNEKLFF. The CDR3 DNA reads as TGTGCCAGCAGTGAACGAGGTGGGGAAGGTAATGAAAAACTGTTTTTT. The chain recombines TRBV6-1 with TRBJ1-4; no clear D. From germline, CDR1 is MNHNS and CDR2 SASEGT. The CDR3 runs to 16 residues. V gave up 2 bases and J gave up 4 bases, with 14 bases separating them.

The CDR3 loop reads CASSTGGAATEAFF. DNA for the CDR3: TGTGCCAGTAGTACTGGGGGGGCCGCCACTGAAGCTTTCTTT. The chain links TRBV19 to TRBJ1-1; maybe TRBD1 (6 bases). The CDR3 covers 14 residues. Germline V gene data show CDR1 as LNHDA and CDR2 as SQIVND (reference sequence). Trimming removed 4 bases at V and 4 bases at J, with 13 bases between.

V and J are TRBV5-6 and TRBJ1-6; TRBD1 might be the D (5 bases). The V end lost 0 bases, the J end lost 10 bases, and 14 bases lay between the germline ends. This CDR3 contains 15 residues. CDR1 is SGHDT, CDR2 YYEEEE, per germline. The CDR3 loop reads CASSLVGREISPLHF. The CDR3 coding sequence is TGTGCCAGCAGCTTGGTTGGCAGGGAGATATCACCCCTCCACTTT.

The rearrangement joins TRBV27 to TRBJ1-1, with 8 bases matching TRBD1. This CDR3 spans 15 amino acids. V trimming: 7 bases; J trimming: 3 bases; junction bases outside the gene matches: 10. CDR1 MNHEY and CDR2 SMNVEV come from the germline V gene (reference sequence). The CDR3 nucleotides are TGTGCCAGCAAACTAGACAGGGGCGCGTACACTGAAGCTTTCTTT. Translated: CASKLDRGAYTEAFF.

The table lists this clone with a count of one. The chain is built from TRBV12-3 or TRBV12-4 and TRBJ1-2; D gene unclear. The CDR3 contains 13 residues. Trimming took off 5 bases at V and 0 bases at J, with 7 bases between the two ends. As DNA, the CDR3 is TGTGCCAGCAGTGGCAGAACTAACTATGGCTACACCTTC. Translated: CASSGRTNYGYTF.